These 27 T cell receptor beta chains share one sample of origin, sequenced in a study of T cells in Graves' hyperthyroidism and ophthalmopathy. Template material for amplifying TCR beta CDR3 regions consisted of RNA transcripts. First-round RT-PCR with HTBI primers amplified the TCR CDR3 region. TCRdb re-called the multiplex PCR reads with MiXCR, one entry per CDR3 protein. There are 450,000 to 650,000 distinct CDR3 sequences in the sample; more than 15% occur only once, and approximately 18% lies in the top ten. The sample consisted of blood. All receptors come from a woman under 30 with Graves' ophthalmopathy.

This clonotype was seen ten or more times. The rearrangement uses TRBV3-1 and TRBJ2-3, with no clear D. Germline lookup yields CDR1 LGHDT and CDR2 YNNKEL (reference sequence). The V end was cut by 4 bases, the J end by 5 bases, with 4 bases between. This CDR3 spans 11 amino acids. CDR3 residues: CASSLLDTQYF. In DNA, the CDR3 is TGTGCCAGCAGCCTCCTAGATACGCAGTATTTT.

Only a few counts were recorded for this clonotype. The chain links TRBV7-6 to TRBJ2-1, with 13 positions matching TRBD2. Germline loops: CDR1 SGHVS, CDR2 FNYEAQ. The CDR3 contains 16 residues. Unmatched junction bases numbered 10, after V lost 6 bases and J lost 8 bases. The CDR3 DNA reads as TGTGCCAGCAGTCCGGGACTAGCGGGGACGACCCATGAGCAGTTCTTC. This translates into CASSPGLAGTTHEQFF.

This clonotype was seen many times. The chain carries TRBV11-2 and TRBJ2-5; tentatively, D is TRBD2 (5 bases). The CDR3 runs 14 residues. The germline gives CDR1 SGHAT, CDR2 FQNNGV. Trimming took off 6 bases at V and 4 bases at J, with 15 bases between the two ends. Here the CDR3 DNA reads TGTGCCAGCAGGCCTGACTATTCACCAGAGACCCAGTACTTC. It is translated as CASRPDYSPETQYF.

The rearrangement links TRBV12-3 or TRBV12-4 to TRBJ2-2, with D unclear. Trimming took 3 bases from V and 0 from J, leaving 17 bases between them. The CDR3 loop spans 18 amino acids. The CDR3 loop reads CASSFPGRQFANTGELFF. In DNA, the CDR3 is TGTGCCAGCAGTTTTCCAGGTCGGCAGTTCGCGAACACCGGGGAGCTGTTTTTT.

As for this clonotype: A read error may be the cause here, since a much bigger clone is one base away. CDR3 region: CASSLEDKKGSEASF. The CDR3 DNA reads TGTGCCAGCAGCTTGGAAGACAAGAAGGGCAGTGAAGCTTCCTTT. The chain carries TRBV5-5 and TRBJ1-1, with D unclear. Germline V gene data show CDR1 as SGHKS and CDR2 as YYEKEE (reference sequence). The CDR3 covers 15 residues.

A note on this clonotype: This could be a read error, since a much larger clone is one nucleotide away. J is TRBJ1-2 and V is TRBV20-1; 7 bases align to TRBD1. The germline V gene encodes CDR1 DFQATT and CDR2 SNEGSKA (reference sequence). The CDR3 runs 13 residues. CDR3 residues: CSATQTGSYGCTF. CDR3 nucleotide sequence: TGCAGTGCTACTCAGACAGGGTCCTATGGCTGCACCTTC.

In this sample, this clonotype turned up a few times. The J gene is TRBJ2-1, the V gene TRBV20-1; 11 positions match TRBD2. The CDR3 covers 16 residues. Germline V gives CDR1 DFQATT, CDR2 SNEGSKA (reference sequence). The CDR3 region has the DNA TGCAGCCGAGGGACTAGCGGTCCGAGCTCCTACAATGAGCAGTTCTTC. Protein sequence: CSRGTSGPSSYNEQFF.

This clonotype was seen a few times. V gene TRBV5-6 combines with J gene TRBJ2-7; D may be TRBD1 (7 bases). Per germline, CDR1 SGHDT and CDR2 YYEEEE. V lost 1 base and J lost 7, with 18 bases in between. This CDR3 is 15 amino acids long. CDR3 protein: CASSLNPGGRGEQYF. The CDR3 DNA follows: TGTGCCAGCAGCTTGAATCCAGGGGGGAGAGGAGAGCAGTACTTC.

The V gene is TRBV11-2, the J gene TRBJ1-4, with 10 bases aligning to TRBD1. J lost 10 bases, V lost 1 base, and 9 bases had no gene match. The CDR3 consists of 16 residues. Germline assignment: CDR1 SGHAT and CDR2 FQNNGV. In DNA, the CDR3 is TGTGCCAGCAGCTTAGTCTTAGGGGACAGGGGTGGAAAACTGTTTTTT. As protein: CASSLVLGDRGGKLFF.

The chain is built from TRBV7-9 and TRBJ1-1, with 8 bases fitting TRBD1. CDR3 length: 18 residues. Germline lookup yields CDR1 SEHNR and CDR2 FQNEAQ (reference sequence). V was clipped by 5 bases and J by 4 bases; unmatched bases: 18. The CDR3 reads CASSPGSRGLSMSTEAFF. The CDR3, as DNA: TGTGCCAGCAGCCCAGGGTCCAGGGGGCTCAGTATGAGCACTGAAGCTTTCTTT. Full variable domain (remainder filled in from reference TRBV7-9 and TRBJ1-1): DTGVSQNPRHKITKRGQNVTFRCDPISEHNRLYWYRQTLGQGPEFLTYFQNEAQLEKSRLLSDRFSAERPKGSFSTLEIQRTEQGDSAMYLCASSPGSRGLSMSTEAFFGQGTRLTVV.

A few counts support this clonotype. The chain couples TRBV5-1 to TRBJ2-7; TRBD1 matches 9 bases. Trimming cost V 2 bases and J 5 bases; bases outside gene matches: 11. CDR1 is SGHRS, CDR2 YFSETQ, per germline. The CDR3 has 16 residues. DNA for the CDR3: TGCGCCAGCAGCTTACGCGCCAGGACAGGGGTCCACGAGCAGTACTTC. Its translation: CASSLRARTGVHEQYF.

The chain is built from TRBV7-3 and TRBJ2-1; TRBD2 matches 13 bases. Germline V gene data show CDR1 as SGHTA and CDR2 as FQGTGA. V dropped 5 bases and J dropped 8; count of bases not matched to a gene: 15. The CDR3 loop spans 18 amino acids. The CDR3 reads CASSPLGGGLAGAHEQFF. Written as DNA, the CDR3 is TGTGCCAGCAGCCCCCTCGGGGGTGGACTAGCGGGAGCTCATGAGCAGTTCTTC.

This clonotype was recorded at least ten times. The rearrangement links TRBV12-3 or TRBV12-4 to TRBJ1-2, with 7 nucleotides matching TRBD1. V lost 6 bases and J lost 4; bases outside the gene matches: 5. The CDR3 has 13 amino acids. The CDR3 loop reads CASRMGQTYGYTF. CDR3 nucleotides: TGTGCCAGCAGAATGGGACAGACCTATGGCTACACCTTC.

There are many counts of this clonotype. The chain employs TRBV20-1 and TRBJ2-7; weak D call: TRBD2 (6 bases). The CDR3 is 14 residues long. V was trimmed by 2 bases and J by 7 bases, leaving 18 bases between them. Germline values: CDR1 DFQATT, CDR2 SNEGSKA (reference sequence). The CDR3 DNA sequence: TGCAGTGCTAGACCAGCCGGGAGCCCAGGGGAGCAGTACTTC. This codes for CSARPAGSPGEQYF.

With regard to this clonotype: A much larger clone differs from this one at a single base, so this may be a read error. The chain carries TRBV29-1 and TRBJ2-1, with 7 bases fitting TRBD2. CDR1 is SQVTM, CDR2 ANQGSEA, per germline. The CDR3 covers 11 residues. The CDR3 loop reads CRGGVGSEQFF. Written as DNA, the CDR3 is TGCAGGGGGGGGGTCGGGAGTGAGCAGTTCTTC.

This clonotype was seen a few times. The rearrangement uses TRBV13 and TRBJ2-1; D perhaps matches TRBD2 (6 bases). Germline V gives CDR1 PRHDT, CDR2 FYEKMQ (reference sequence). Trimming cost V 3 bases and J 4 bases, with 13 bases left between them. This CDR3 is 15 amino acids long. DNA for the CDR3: TGTGCCAGCAGCTTGGCCTCGCGGGGATACAATGAGCAGTTCTTC. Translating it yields CASSLASRGYNEQFF.

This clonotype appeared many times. The CDR3 DNA sequence: TGTGCCAGCAGTATTGGGACAGGGAACACTGAAGCTTTCTTT. Protein product: CASSIGTGNTEAFF. V gene TRBV27 combines with J gene TRBJ1-1; 8 bases are a match to TRBD1. Germline V CDR1 and CDR2: MNHEY, SMNVEV (reference sequence). The length of the CDR3 is 14 residues. V lost 5 bases and J lost 1; bases outside the gene matches: 3.

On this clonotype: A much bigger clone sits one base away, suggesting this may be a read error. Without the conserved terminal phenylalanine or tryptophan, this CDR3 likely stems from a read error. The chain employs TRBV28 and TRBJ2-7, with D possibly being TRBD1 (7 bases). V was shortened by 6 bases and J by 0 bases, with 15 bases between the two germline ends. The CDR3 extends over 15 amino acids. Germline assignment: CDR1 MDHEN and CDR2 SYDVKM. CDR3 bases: TGTGCCAGCAGGTCTACAGGGGACTTCTCCTACGAGCAGTACTAC. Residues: CASRSTGDFSYEQYY.

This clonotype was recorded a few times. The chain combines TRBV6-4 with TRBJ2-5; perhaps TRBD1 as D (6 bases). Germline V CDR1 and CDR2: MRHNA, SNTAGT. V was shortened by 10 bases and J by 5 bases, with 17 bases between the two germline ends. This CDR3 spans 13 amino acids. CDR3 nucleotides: TGTGCCACCAGGAACAGGGTTTGGGAGACCCAGTACTTC. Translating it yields CATRNRVWETQYF.

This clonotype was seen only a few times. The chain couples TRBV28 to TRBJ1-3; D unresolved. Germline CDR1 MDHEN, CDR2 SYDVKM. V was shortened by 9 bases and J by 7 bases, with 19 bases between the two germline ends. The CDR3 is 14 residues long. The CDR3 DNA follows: TGTGCCAGTGGGAGCGCCTCCTCGGGGAACACCATATATTTT. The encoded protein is CASGSASSGNTIYF.

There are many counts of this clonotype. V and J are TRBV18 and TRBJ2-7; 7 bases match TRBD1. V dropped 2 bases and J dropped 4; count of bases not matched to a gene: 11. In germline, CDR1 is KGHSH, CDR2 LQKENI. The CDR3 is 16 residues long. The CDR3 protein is CASSPEAGGALYEQYF. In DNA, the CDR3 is TGTGCCAGCTCACCAGAGGCAGGGGGTGCGTTGTACGAGCAGTACTTC.

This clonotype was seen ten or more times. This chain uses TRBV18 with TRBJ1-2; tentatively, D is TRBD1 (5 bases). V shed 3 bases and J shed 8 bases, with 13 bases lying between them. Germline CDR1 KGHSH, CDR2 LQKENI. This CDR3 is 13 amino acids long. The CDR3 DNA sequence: TGTGCCAGCTCACCCGGGGCTCTAGAGGGCTACACCTTC. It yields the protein CASSPGALEGYTF.

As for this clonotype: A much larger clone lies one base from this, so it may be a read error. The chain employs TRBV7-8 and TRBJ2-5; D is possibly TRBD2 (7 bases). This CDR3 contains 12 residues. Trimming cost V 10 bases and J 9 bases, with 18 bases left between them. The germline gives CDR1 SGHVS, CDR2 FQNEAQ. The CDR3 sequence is CAIAGGLESQYF. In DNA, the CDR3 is TGTGCCATTGCCGGGGGGCTCGAGTCCCAGTACTTC. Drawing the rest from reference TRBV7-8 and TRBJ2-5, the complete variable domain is GAGVSQSPRYKVAKRGQDVALRCDPISGHVSLFWYQQALGQGPEFLTYFQNEAQLDKSGLPSDRFFAERPEGSVSTLKIQRTQQEDSAVYLCAIAGGLESQYFGPGTRLLVL.

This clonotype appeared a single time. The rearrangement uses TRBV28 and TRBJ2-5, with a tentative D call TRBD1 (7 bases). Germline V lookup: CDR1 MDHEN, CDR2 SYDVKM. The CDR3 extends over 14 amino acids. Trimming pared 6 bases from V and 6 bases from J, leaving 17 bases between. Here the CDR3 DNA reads TGTGCCAGCAGCTTGCCGACAGGGAGGCAGACCCAGTACTTC. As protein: CASSLPTGRQTQYF.

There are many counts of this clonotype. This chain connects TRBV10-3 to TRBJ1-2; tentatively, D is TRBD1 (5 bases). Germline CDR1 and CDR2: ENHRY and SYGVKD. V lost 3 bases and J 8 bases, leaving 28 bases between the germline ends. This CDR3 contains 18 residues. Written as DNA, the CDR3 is TGTGCCATCAGTGAAATCGCAAGCCTTGGAGGGGTTTTAAGCGGCTACACCTTC. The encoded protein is CAISEIASLGGVLSGYTF.

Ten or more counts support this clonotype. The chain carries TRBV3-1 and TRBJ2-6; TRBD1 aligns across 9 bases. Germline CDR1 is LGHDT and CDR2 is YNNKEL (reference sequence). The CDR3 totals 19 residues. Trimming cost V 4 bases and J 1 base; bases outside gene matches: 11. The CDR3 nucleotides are TGTGCCAGCAGCCCTCGGACAGGGGAGCGAGTGTCTGGGGCCAACGTCCTGACTTTC. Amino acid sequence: CASSPRTGERVSGANVLTF. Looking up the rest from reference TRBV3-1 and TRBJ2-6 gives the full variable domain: DTAVSQTPKYLVTQMGNDKSIKCEQNLGHDTMYWYKQDSKKFLKIMFSYNNKELIINETVPNRFSPKSPDKAHLNLHINSLELGDSAVYFCASSPRTGERVSGANVLTFGAGSRLTVL.

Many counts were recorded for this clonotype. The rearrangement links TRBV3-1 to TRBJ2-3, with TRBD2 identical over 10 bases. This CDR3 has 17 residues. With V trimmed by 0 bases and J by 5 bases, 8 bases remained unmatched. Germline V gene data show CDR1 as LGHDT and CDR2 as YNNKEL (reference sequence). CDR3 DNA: TGTGCCAGCAGCCAAGATTGGCTAGCGGGAGTTAGAGATACGCAGTATTTT. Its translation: CASSQDWLAGVRDTQYF.